Detailed here is one TCR beta chain. The antigen remains undetermined. These data belong to a study of Graves' ophthalmopathy and Graves' hyperthyroidism. Study outcomes and limitations: The blood repertoire also included most expanded thyroid clonotypes above 0.001 frequency.

Only newly diagnosed hyperthyroidism patients aged 18 to 65, with under 2 months' duration, were enrolled. Ineligible for inclusion were patients with other autoimmune diseases, uncontrolled infections, pregnancy or lactation. TCR beta CDR3 amplification used RNA transcripts. The workflow started with a first-round RT-PCR run with HTBI primers and then moved on to a second-round multiplex PCR. TCRdb processed the multiplex PCR reads anew with MiXCR; each CDR3 protein has one entry. The sample carries around 1,000,000 distinct CDR3 sequences, 35% to 40% recorded once. Germline V gene data show CDR1 as LGHNA and CDR2 as YSLEER. The CDR3 totals 17 residues. J gave up 1 base and V 2 bases, and 8 bases lay outside the gene matches.

The TCR originated in an adult man with Graves' hyperthyroidism. This chain uses TRBV4-3 with TRBJ1-5, with TRBD1 identical over 7 bases. The sample consisted of peripheral blood or thyroid tissue (not recorded which). The CDR3 DNA sequence: TGCGCCAGCAGCCAATCTACCACAGGGGACAGCAATCAGCCCCAGCATTTT. Amino acids: CASSQSTTGDSNQPQHF.